These 23 T cell receptor beta chains share one sample of origin, sequenced in a study of preoperative IRX-2 immunotherapy in early breast cancer (dated 2019 in TCRdb). To prepare the library, the immunoSEQ multiplex PCR assay was applied. The table was pulled from immuneACCESS by TCRdb, which kept in-frame rearrangements only. Such tables lose some clones; where checked, under half of the loss comes from unresolved V genes, and the rest has no known cause. In all, the sample holds approximately 5,500 clones, and less than 80% of those were seen once. Together, the top ten hold approximately 11% of the sample. The meaning of the sample's treatment or condition label: preoperative locoregional IRX-2 cytokine immunotherapy. The sequencing here drew on tumor tissue, taken before IRX-2 immunotherapy. These receptor sequences come from a human donor with breast cancer.

The chain combines TRBV12-5 with TRBJ2-3; possibly TRBD1 for D (6 bases). The V gene's germline CDR1 is LGHNT and CDR2 FRNRAP. The CDR3 spans 18 residues. CDR3 nucleotide sequence: TGTGCCAGCTCCACAAGACCGCCCGGGACACTTAGCACAGATACGCAGTATTTT. This encodes CASSTRPPGTLSTDTQYF.

Sample share makes this clone medium-sized. The identical CDR3 is also encoded by other nucleotide sequences in the sample. V and J are TRBV28 and TRBJ2-2; possible D gene TRBD2, 6 bases. The CDR3 runs 15 residues. Germline values: CDR1 MDHEN, CDR2 SYDVKM. V dropped 6 bases and J dropped 2 bases, with 13 bases sitting between them. The CDR3 region is CASSPGTPNTGELFF. DNA of the CDR3: TGTGCCAGCAGCCCCGGGACTCCTAACACCGGGGAGCTGTTTTTT. The full variable domain, with the rest looked up from reference TRBV28 and TRBJ2-2, is DVKVTQSSRYLVKRTGEKVFLECVQDMDHENMFWYRQDPGLGLRLIYFSYDVKMKEKGDIPEGYSVSREKKERFSLILESASTNQTSMYLCASSPGTPNTGELFFGEGSRLTVL.

This clone was counted a single time. The chain recombines TRBV7-4 with TRBJ2-5; weak D call: TRBD1 (6 bases). CDR1 is SGHVT, CDR2 SQSDAQ, per germline. CDR3 length: 15 residues. Trimming took off 2 bases at V and 4 bases at J, with 14 bases between the two ends. The CDR3 bases are TGTGCCAGCAGCTTATTTAGGACAGCCTCAGAGACCCAGTACTTC. This encodes CASSLFRTASETQYF.

The chain is built from TRBV6-4 and TRBJ2-1, with D unresolved. This CDR3 has 11 residues. Trimming removed 5 bases at V and 9 bases at J, with 8 bases between. The germline gives CDR1 MRHNA, CDR2 SNTAGT. As DNA, the CDR3 is TGTGCCAGCAGTTACTTGTCTGAGCAGTTCTTC. This gives the protein CASSYLSEQFF.

This chain connects TRBV15 to TRBJ2-7; 8 bases match TRBD2. Germline assignment: CDR1 LNHNV and CDR2 YYDKDF (reference sequence). The CDR3 runs 15 residues. V shed 1 base, J shed 5 bases, and the junction held 7 bases outside the gene matches. Here the CDR3 DNA reads TGTGCCACCAGCAGAGCCAGCGGGAGTATCCACGAGCAGTACTTC. This gives the protein CATSRASGSIHEQYF.

There are a few counts of this clone. The chain joins TRBV11-3 to TRBJ2-1; 8 bases are a match to TRBD2. With 5 bases clipped from V and 5 bases from J, the junction kept 17 bases outside the gene matches. The CDR3 runs 18 residues. CDR1 and CDR2 from the germline V gene are SGHNT and YENEEA. CDR3 DNA sequence: TGTGCCAGCAGCCTCCCCCTGGCGGGAGGTAGGCTAGACAATGAGCAGTTCTTC. Translated, it gives CASSLPLAGGRLDNEQFF. Full variable domain (rest looked up from reference TRBV11-3 and TRBJ2-1): EAGVVQSPRYKIIEKKQPVAFWCNPISGHNTLYWYLQNLGQGPELLIRYENEEAVDDSQLPKDRFSAERLKGVDSTLKIQPAELGDSAVYLCASSLPLAGGRLDNEQFFGPGTRLTVL.

V and J are TRBV5-1 and TRBJ2-1, with TRBD1 matching over 7 bases. CDR1 is SGHRS, CDR2 YFSETQ, per germline. The length of the CDR3 is 15 residues. V lost 6 bases, J lost 2 bases, and 8 bases stayed unmatched. CDR3 coding DNA: TGCGCCAGCAAGTTGGGGACAGAACCCTACAATGAGCAGTTCTTC. Protein: CASKLGTEPYNEQFF. The whole variable domain, filled in from reference TRBV5-1 and TRBJ2-1, reads KAGVTQTPRYLIKTRGQQVTLSCSPISGHRSVSWYQQTPGQGLQFLFEYFSETQRNKGNFPGRFSGRQFSNSRSEMNVSTLELGDSALYLCASKLGTEPYNEQFFGPGTRLTVL.

The rearrangement links TRBV7-6 to TRBJ2-7; 8 bases align to TRBD2. Trimming removed 5 bases from V and 2 bases from J; junction bases left unmatched: 5. This CDR3 comprises 14 residues. From germline, CDR1 is SGHVS and CDR2 FNYEAQ. The CDR3 is CASSPGTSTYEQYF. Here the CDR3 DNA reads TGTGCCAGCAGCCCCGGGACTAGTACCTACGAGCAGTACTTC.

The chain recombines TRBV22-1 with TRBJ2-1; TRBD1 reflects the table's D call only, with no check against the DNA. TRBV22-1 is tagged as a pseudogene. The CDR3 spans 14 residues. The CDR3 sequence is CASSKGQGGGEQFF. CDR3 nucleotides: TGTGCCAGCAGTAAGGGACAGGGGGGGGGTGAGCAGTTCTTC.

The chain is built from TRBV18 and TRBJ1-4; TRBD1 aligns across 7 bases. V shed 3 bases and J 8 bases; nucleotides not matched to a gene: 6. In germline, CDR1 is KGHSH, CDR2 LQKENI. This CDR3 spans 14 amino acids. The CDR3 loop is CASSPATGREKLFF. The CDR3, as DNA: TGTGCCAGCTCACCTGCGACAGGGAGGGAAAAACTGTTTTTT.

V usage is TRBV19 and J usage is TRBJ2-7; D is unclear. With 1 base removed from V and 1 base from J, the gap between germline ends came to 5 bases. In germline, CDR1 is LNHDA, CDR2 SQIVND (reference sequence). This CDR3 spans 13 amino acids. CDR3 amino acids: CASSIGGSYEQYF. CDR3 in DNA: TGTGCCAGTAGTATAGGTGGGTCCTACGAGCAGTACTTC.

The V call is TRBV11-3, the J call TRBJ1-1, with D tentatively TRBD1 (5 bases). V dropped 4 bases and J dropped 1 base, with 13 bases sitting between them. CDR3 length: 15 amino acids. In germline, CDR1 is SGHNT, CDR2 YENEEA. CDR3 region: CASSYSGTGNTEAFF. CDR3 DNA: TGTGCCAGCAGCTACTCCGGGACCGGGAACACTGAAGCTTTCTTT.

Sample share makes this clone medium-sized. DNA of the CDR3: TGTGCCAGTAGCGGACACGACAGGGCTAATGAAAAACTGTTTTTT. It encodes CASSGHDRANEKLFF. The V call is TRBV19, the J call TRBJ1-4, with 7 bases identical to TRBD1. The CDR3 has 15 amino acids. V lost 6 bases and J lost 3; bases outside the gene matches: 7. Germline assignment: CDR1 LNHDA and CDR2 SQIVND (reference sequence).

This clone came up once. The rearrangement uses TRBV11-3 and TRBJ2-1, with D unresolved. CDR1 is SGHNT and CDR2 is YENEEA in the germline V gene. The CDR3 contains 15 residues. V lost 4 bases and J lost 2, with 12 bases in between. The CDR3, as DNA: TGTGCCAGCAGCTCGGAAGGGCTTACCTACAATGAGCAGTTCTTC. Protein sequence: CASSSEGLTYNEQFF.

V and J are TRBV11-3 and TRBJ2-2; the match to TRBD1 covers 10 bases. The CDR3 has 15 amino acids. The V segment lost 4 bases and the J segment 6 bases; nucleotides outside the gene matches: 5. Germline CDR1 and CDR2: SGHNT and YENEEA. This CDR3 is CASSSMTGGPGELFF. The CDR3 coding sequence is TGTGCCAGCAGCTCCATGACAGGGGGCCCCGGGGAGCTGTTTTTT.

This clone is judged medium-sized. As DNA, the CDR3 is TGTGCCAGCAGCCAAGAAGGCGACAGGAGCACGGACACCATATATTTT. Encoded protein: CASSQEGDRSTDTIYF. This chain connects TRBV14 to TRBJ1-3; D might be TRBD1 (6 bases). The germline V and J ends were trimmed by 0 bases and 8 bases, with 17 bases remaining between them. The CDR3 loop spans 16 amino acids. Germline-derived CDR1 and CDR2 are SGHDN and FVKESK.

The table lists this clone with a few counts. This sequence joins TRBV12-2 and TRBJ2-7; the table's TRBD2 call for D was not verified on the DNA. TRBV12-2 is given as a pseudogene. The CDR3 has 15 amino acids. CDR3 in amino acids: CASRLGTSGAYEQYF. The DNA of the CDR3 is TGTGCAAGTCGCTTAGGGACTAGCGGCGCCTACGAGCAGTACTTC.

The rearrangement links TRBV28 to TRBJ1-2; 7 bases agree with TRBD1. V lost 4 bases, J lost 8 bases, and 10 bases stayed unmatched. This CDR3 has 14 residues. Per germline, CDR1 MDHEN and CDR2 SYDVKM. In DNA, the CDR3 is TGTGCCAGCAGTTCGGGACAGCCTTCGCGGGGCTACACCTTC. Protein: CASSSGQPSRGYTF.

This clone was detected only a few times. The genes are TRBV6-8 and TRBJ2-3; D not resolved. This CDR3 region has 15 residues. V was clipped by 1 base and J by 0 bases, with 8 bases between them. Germline V gene data show CDR1 as MNHGY and CDR2 as SAAAGT. Written as DNA, the CDR3 is TGTGCCAGCAGTTACTTGGGCCCCAGCACAGATACGCAGTATTTT. This sequence encodes CASSYLGPSTDTQYF.

The chain recombines TRBV6-8 with TRBJ1-1; D unclear. The CDR3 consists of 12 residues. In germline, CDR1 is MNHGY, CDR2 SAAAGT. V lost 6 bases, J lost 11 bases, and 16 bases lay in between. In DNA, the CDR3 is TGTGCCAGCAGCTACGGGTTGTTTGCGGCTTTCTTT. It is translated as CASSYGLFAAFF.

This sequence joins TRBV28 and TRBJ2-6, with 9 bases fitting TRBD1. From germline, CDR1 is MDHEN and CDR2 SYDVKM. With 6 bases clipped from V and 4 bases from J, the junction kept 16 bases outside the gene matches. CDR3 length equals 19 residues. The CDR3 DNA reads TGTGCCAGCAGCCCCGCCGGGACAGGGTACTCGGGGGGGGCCAACGTCCTGACTTTC. Translation: CASSPAGTGYSGGANVLTF. The full variable domain, in which reference TRBV28 and TRBJ2-6 provide the parts outside the CDR3, is DVKVTQSSRYLVKRTGEKVFLECVQDMDHENMFWYRQDPGLGLRLIYFSYDVKMKEKGDIPEGYSVSREKKERFSLILESASTNQTSMYLCASSPAGTGYSGGANVLTFGAGSRLTVL.

The chain uses TRBV5-1 and TRBJ2-7, with TRBD1 identical over 9 bases. There are 14 residues in the CDR3. J lost 5 bases, V lost 2 bases, and 5 bases had no gene match. The V gene's germline CDR1 is SGHRS and CDR2 YFSETQ. In DNA form, the CDR3 reads TGCGCCAGCAGCTTAAACAGGGGGCTCGACGAGCAGTACTTC. Translated, it gives CASSLNRGLDEQYF.

This clone occurred a few times. The chain links TRBV19 to TRBJ1-4, with D tentatively TRBD1 (5 bases). Germline V CDR1 and CDR2: LNHDA, SQIVND (reference sequence). V lost 4 bases and J lost 4, with 10 bases in between. The CDR3 consists of 14 residues. This chain's CDR3 is CASSRGLSNEKLFF. The CDR3 nucleotides read TGTGCCAGTAGTAGGGGACTGAGTAATGAAAAACTGTTTTTT.